The 11 T cell receptor beta chains reported below all come from one sample, sequenced in a study of long-term antiretroviral therapy in people with HIV. A v3.0 immunoSEQ assay was performed at survey level. This table comes from immunoSEQ multiplex PCR, and its TCRdb copy is limited to in-frame clones, with some not included. This repertoire shows 20,000 or so clones, 81% found once; its top ten account for 12%. The sample here was unsorted PBMCs, taken 0.1 years before starting antiretroviral therapy. Receptors originate from a man in his forties with HIV.

V and J are TRBV7-2 and TRBJ1-5; 10 positions agree with TRBD1. The germline V gene has CDR1 SGHTA and CDR2 FQGNSA. Unmatched junction bases numbered 5, after V lost 3 bases and J lost 0 bases. The CDR3 contains 17 residues. CDR3 bases: TGTGCCAGCAGCTTTTCGACAGGGGGCCATAGCAATCAGCCCCAGCATTTT. This encodes CASSFSTGGHSNQPQHF.

The chain is built from TRBV2 and TRBJ2-4; 7 bases agree with TRBD2. The CDR3 totals 11 residues. The germline CDR1 and CDR2 sequences are SNHLY and FYNNEI. Trimming took 8 bases from V and 9 from J; bases not matched to a gene: 4. CDR3 amino acids: CASGGEAIQYF. DNA for the CDR3: TGTGCCAGCGGGGGGGAGGCCATTCAGTACTTC.

This chain connects TRBV7-8 to TRBJ2-7, with D unresolved. Germline V lookup: CDR1 SGHVS, CDR2 FQNEAQ. CDR3 size: 13 residues. V was trimmed by 3 bases and J by 0 bases, leaving 6 bases between them. The CDR3 spells CASSFTGSYEQYF. CDR3 in DNA: TGTGCCAGCAGCTTTACCGGCTCCTACGAGCAGTACTTC. The full variable domain, completed using reference TRBV7-8 and TRBJ2-7, is GAGVSQSPRYKVAKRGQDVALRCDPISGHVSLFWYQQALGQGPEFLTYFQNEAQLDKSGLPSDRFFAERPEGSVSTLKIQRTQQEDSAVYLCASSFTGSYEQYFGPGTRLTVT.

DNA for the CDR3: TGCGCCAGCAGCGGGAGACAGGGGCTTTCCTATGGCTACACCTTC. Amino acid sequence: CASSGRQGLSYGYTF. The V gene is TRBV4-1, the J gene TRBJ1-2; 8 nucleotides agree with TRBD1. Germline trimming cut 5 bases from V and 4 bases from J; bases unmatched to any gene: 9. The germline gives CDR1 MGHRA, CDR2 YSYEKL. The CDR3 is made up of 15 amino acids.

The V and J genes are TRBV19 and TRBJ1-5; D remains unclear. Trimming pared 4 bases from V and 4 bases from J, leaving 14 bases between. This CDR3 region has 15 residues. The germline gives CDR1 LNHDA, CDR2 SQIVND (reference sequence). The CDR3 region has the DNA TGTGCCAGTAGTAGGGGAAACAGCCGAAATCAGCCCCAGCATTTT. Its translation: CASSRGNSRNQPQHF.

This chain uses TRBV28 with TRBJ2-7, with D possibly being TRBD1 (6 bases). The germline CDR1 and CDR2 sequences are MDHEN and SYDVKM. The CDR3 has 15 residues. The V end was cut by 6 bases, the J end by 0 bases, with 15 bases between. The chain's CDR3 is CASRPPDSSSYEQYF. The CDR3 nucleotides are TGTGCCAGCAGGCCCCCGGACAGTAGCTCCTACGAGCAGTACTTC.

The V call is TRBV18, the J call TRBJ1-1, with D maybe TRBD1 (5 bases). Looked up from germline, CDR1 is KGHSH and CDR2 is LQKENI. Trimming stripped 3 bases from V and 0 bases from J, with 8 bases between. There are 14 residues in the CDR3. The CDR3 DNA sequence: TGTGCCAGCTCACCGACAGTACTGAACACTGAAGCTTTCTTT. This sequence encodes CASSPTVLNTEAFF.

In nucleotides, the CDR3 is TGTGCCAGCAGCGGCCGGGGACTAGCGGCACTTACCTCCTCCTACGAGCAGTACTTC. This sequence encodes CASSGRGLAALTSSYEQYF. This rearrangement joins TRBV14 to TRBJ2-7; 11 bases map to TRBD2. This CDR3 contains 19 residues. CDR1 is SGHDN and CDR2 is FVKESK in the germline V gene. The junction had 15 bases not matched to a gene; V was cut back by 5 bases and J by 0 bases.

The rearrangement joins TRBV5-3 to TRBJ2-3; 9 bases are a match to TRBD2. TRBV5-3 is known as an ORF, though its function is uncertain. The V and J ends lost 3 bases and 6 bases, in that order; junction bases with no gene match: 11. The CDR3 contains 16 residues. The CDR3 DNA follows: TGTGCCAGAAGCTCGTGGGGTAGCGGGAGTGGGGATACGCAGTATTTT. Encoded protein: CARSSWGSGSGDTQYF.

V and J are TRBV28 and TRBJ2-7; D remains unclear. V shed 3 bases and J shed 12 bases, with 12 bases lying between them. Germline V gene lookup returns CDR1 MDHEN and CDR2 SYDVKM. The CDR3 extends over 11 amino acids. The CDR3 region has the DNA TGTGCCAGCAGTTTTACAGACTTTCGGTACTTC. Encoded protein: CASSFTDFRYF.

The chain joins TRBV19 to TRBJ2-5; TRBD2 matches 7 bases. With 3 bases clipped from V and 4 bases from J, the junction kept 8 bases outside the gene matches. Per the germline V gene, CDR1 is LNHDA and CDR2 is SQIVND (reference sequence). The length of the CDR3 is 15 residues. Here the CDR3 DNA reads TGTGCCAGTAGTATCTTCACCGGGAGGAGAGAGACCCAGTACTTC. It is translated as CASSIFTGRRETQYF.